The rows below give T cell receptor beta chains drawn from one sample of a study of tumor and adjacent non-tumor tissue in lung cancer. MiXCR, run by TCRdb on the multiplex PCR reads, gives a single entry per CDR3 protein. The data contain 40,000 to 45,000 distinct CDR3 sequences, 60% of them seen just once; the ten biggest clones take up under 60%. The sequencing input was distant non-tumor lung tissue. These receptors were obtained from a man between 45 and 60 years old with non-small cell lung cancer. CDR3s include the opening cysteine and the closing phenylalanine or tryptophan. A D gene is named only where the DNA matches it firmly. Clone size is given for some rows only: seen once, a few or many times, or a class if the clone is expanded.

>.|TRBJ1-4|TRBV28|few
TGTGCCAGCGGGGTAGTGCTTAATGAAAAACTGTTTTTT
CASGVVLNEKLFF
>.|TRBJ1-2|TRBV5-5|.
TGTGCAAGCAGCTTGGACCTTAACTATGCCTACACCTTC
CASSLDLNYAYTF
>.|TRBJ1-5|TRBV2|few
TGTGCCAGCAGTGAATTTGGACAGCCCAATCAGCCCCAGCATTTT
CASSEFGQPNQPQHF
>.|TRBJ2-1|TRBV11-2|.
TGTGCCAGCAGCTTAGATCCGGCGGCAGGGGCCGAGAATGAGCAGTTCTTC
CASSLDPAAGAENEQFF
>.|TRBJ1-1|TRBV6-1|many
TGTGCCAGCAGTCAGGCGAACACTGAAGCTTTCTTT
CASSQANTEAFF
>.|TRBJ2-7|TRBV11-2|few
TGTACTAGCAGCTCAAGGACAGGTAGAACCTACGAGCAGTACTTC
CTSSSRTGRTYEQYF
>.|TRBJ2-7|TRBV5-1|.
TGCGCCAGCAGCTTCACTCAGGGCGGCGAGCAGTACTTC
CASSFTQGGEQYF
>.|TRBJ2-3|TRBV7-8|.
TGTGCCAGCAGCGCACGGGACGGAAGAGCAGATGCGCAGTATTTT
CASSARDGRADAQYF
>.|TRBJ2-5|TRBV12-3/TRBV12-4|many
TGTGCCAGCAGTTTGACTGAGACCCAGTACTTC
CASSLTETQYF
>.|TRBJ2-2|TRBV4-2|.
TGTGCCAGCGGCCAAGAACATCGAACCGGGTCCCTGGTCGCGGCCGCTACCGGGGGGCTGTTTTTT
CASGQEHRTGSLVAAATGGLFF
>.|TRBJ2-1|TRBV6-2/TRBV6-3|many
TGTGCCAGCAGTAAGTTAGGGAATGAGCAGTTCTTC
CASSKLGNEQFF
>TRBD2|TRBJ2-3|TRBV20-1|.
TGCAGTGCCAGAGAGCTGGGACTAGCGGGACTCACAGATGCGCAGTATTTT
CSARELGLAGLTDAQYF
>.|TRBJ2-4|TRBV5-5|many
TGTGCCAGCAGCTTGGTGGTCACAGGGAGTGGAAACATTCAGTACTTC
CASSLVVTGSGNIQYF
>.|TRBJ2-2|TRBV7-9|few
TGTGCCAGCAGCTTATTGCGGGCCGCGAACACCGGGGAGCTGTTTTTT
CASSLLRAANTGELFF
>.|TRBJ2-3|TRBV11-2|large
TGTGCCAGCAGCTTAGGGCACCGCACAGATACGCAGTATTTT
CASSLGHRTDTQYF
>.|TRBJ2-5|TRBV10-3|few
TGTGCCATCAGTGGGTCGAACGGGGACCAAGAGACCCAATACTTC
CAISGSNGDQETQYF
>TRBD1|TRBJ2-7|TRBV10-2|.
TGCGCCAGTGGTGACAGGGGGAAGGAGCACTACTTC
CASGDRGKEHYF
>TRBD2|TRBJ2-7|TRBV6-5|many
TGTGCCAGCAGTTACAAGCGGGAGGGCTCCTACGAGCAGTACTTC
CASSYKREGSYEQYF
>TRBD1|TRBJ2-7|TRBV12-3/TRBV12-4|.
TGTGCCAGCAGTGGGGGACAGGGGTTGAACGAGCAGCACTTC
CASSGGQGLNEQHF
>.|TRBJ2-7|TRBV11-2|.
TGTGCCAGCACCTCCTCAATATGGGGGCCCGGGGAGCAGTACTTC
CASTSSIWGPGEQYF
>.|TRBJ2-4|TRBV29-1|.
TGTAGCGTTGAAGAGCAGGAGTACATTCAGTACTTC
CSVEEQEYIQYF
>.|TRBJ2-1|TRBV11-2|.
TGTGCCAGCAGCACCGGAACTAGCTGGGGGGCCCAGGAGCAGTTCTTC
CASSTGTSWGAQEQFF
>.|TRBJ1-5|TRBV5-5|.
TGTGCCAGCAGTCCTATCACCAGCAATCAGCCCCAGCATTTT
CASSPITSNQPQHF
>.|TRBJ1-5|TRBV10-2|many
TGCGCCAGCAGAGGAGACAGTTATCAGCCCCAGCATTTT
CASRGDSYQPQHF
>.|TRBJ2-1|TRBV12-3/TRBV12-4|many
TGTGCCAGCAGTTCCGAAGGGACCCTATCGGATGAGCAGTTCTTC
CASSSEGTLSDEQFF
>.|TRBJ2-7|TRBV29-1|once
TGCAGGGTTGAACAGCGATACGAGCAGTACTTC
CRVEQRYEQYF
>.|TRBJ2-1|TRBV28|.
TGTGCCAGCAGTTTGGTGGGGCAGAGCTCCTACAATGAGCAGTTCTTC
CASSLVGQSSYNEQFF
>TRBD2|TRBJ2-1|TRBV4-1|many
TGCGCCAGCAGCCATTCCGGACTAGCGGGTTGGGATGAGCAGTTCTTC
CASSHSGLAGWDEQFF
>.|TRBJ2-7|TRBV5-6|many
TGTGCCAGCAGCTTTCCCAGGTCCTACGAGCAGTACTTC
CASSFPRSYEQYF
>TRBD1|TRBJ1-5|TRBV20-1|.
TGCAGTGTTAAGCGGGGGAGTATCGGGACAGAGGGTCAGCCCCAGCATTTT
CSVKRGSIGTEGQPQHF
>TRBD1|TRBJ2-7|TRBV24-1|.
TGTGTCACCAGTGACTCTCCCTCAGGGACAGGCGCCTACGAGCAGTACTTC
CVTSDSPSGTGAYEQYF
>.|TRBJ2-2|TRBV7-2|.
TGTGCCAGCAGCCCCCGCCCCAGCACCGGGGAGCTGTTTTTT
CASSPRPSTGELFF
>TRBD2|TRBJ2-1|TRBV6-1|.
TGTGCCAACAGTGAAGTATCAGGACTAGCGGGAGGGCCCTACAGTGAGCAGTTCTTC
CANSEVSGLAGGPYSEQFF
>.|TRBJ1-6|TRBV5-5|many
TGTGCCAGCAGTCTGCTGGGGGGAACCTATAATTCACCCCTCCACTTT
CASSLLGGTYNSPLHF
>TRBD2|TRBJ2-2|TRBV12-3/TRBV12-4|many
TGTGCCAGCACCCTCGGGGGGGTGAACACCGGGGAGCTGTTTTTT
CASTLGGVNTGELFF
>TRBD2|TRBJ2-7|TRBV4-1|.
TGCGCCAGCAGCCAAGGGACAGGGAGTAGCGGGAGGGTCTACGAGCAGTATTTC
CASSQGTGSSGRVYEQYF
>.|TRBJ2-7|TRBV5-4|.
TGTGCCAACACAGGTTCTGACTACGAGCAGTACTTC
CANTGSDYEQYF
>.|TRBJ2-7|TRBV28|.
TGTACCAGCCATTGGGCGCGGGACAGCCCTTACGAGCAGTACTTC
CTSHWARDSPYEQYF
>.|TRBJ1-5|TRBV7-9|.
TGTGCCAGCAGCTTAGGGGTTGGGGGAGCGACTCAGCCCCAGCATTTT
CASSLGVGGATQPQHF
>TRBD2|TRBJ2-7|TRBV7-2|.
TGTGCCAGCAGCTATATAGCGGGACCCTCCTACGAGCAGTACTTC
CASSYIAGPSYEQYF
>TRBD1|TRBJ2-7|TRBV11-3|.
TGTGCCAGCATCCCGGGACAGGGACTATTCTACGAGCAGTACTTC
CASIPGQGLFYEQYF
>TRBD1|TRBJ1-4|TRBV6-6|.
TGTGCCATCTGTCCAGTGGAGACAGGGAGTGAAAAACTGTTTTTT
CAICPVETGSEKLFF
>.|TRBJ2-7|TRBV6-5|many
TGTGCCAGCAGTCCAACCGACAGGATGACTTCCTACGAGCAGTACTTC
CASSPTDRMTSYEQYF
>.|TRBJ1-5|TRBV6-1|many
TGTGCCAGCAGTATTGCCTATCAGCCCCAGCATTTT
CASSIAYQPQHF
>.|TRBJ1-2|TRBV2|.
TGTGCCAGCAGCAGTGAAAGGTTCGGCAGGCGGCGTGGCTACACCTTC
CASSSERFGRRRGYTF
>.|TRBJ2-3|TRBV10-2|.
TGCGCCAGCAGTGGCAGGGCGCCCACGGCTACGCAGTATTTT
CASSGRAPTATQYF
>.|TRBJ2-2|TRBV7-9|.
TGTGCCAGCAGCTTAACCCAACTAGTGGGTACAACGAACACCGGGGAGCTGTTTTTT
CASSLTQLVGTTNTGELFF
>TRBD2|TRBJ2-5|TRBV7-9|.
TGTCCCAGCAGCAGTACCCGAGCTAGCGGGGGGCTGGTACAAGAGACCCAGTACTTC
CPSSSTRASGGLVQETQYF
>.|TRBJ1-1|TRBV12-3/TRBV12-4|many
TGTGCCAGCAGTTCTAACCACAAGAACACTGAAGCTTTCTTT
CASSSNHKNTEAFF
>.|TRBJ1-2|TRBV5-6|once
TGTGCCAGCAGCTTGGCACTCATAGAGATTGGCTACACCTTC
CASSLALIEIGYTF
>.|TRBJ2-2|TRBV10-1|.
TGCGCCAGCAGTGGAGGAGTGAACACCGGTGAGCTGTCCTTT
CASSGGVNTGELSF
>.|TRBJ2-6|TRBV24-1|many
TGTGCCGCCCGAAGCAGAGGGGCCAACGTCCTGACTTTC
CAARSRGANVLTF
>.|TRBJ2-1|TRBV29-1|.
TGCAGCGTTGTTCTCGGCGGGAAGGGCCCTAACAATGAGCAATTCTTC
CSVVLGGKGPNNEQFF
>.|TRBJ2-3|TRBV13|once
TGTTCCAGCAGCCGCCTCCTCACATGTACGCAGTATTTT
CSSSRLLTCTQYF
>.|TRBJ2-3|TRBV6-1|.
TGTGCCAGCGGACAGTTCACAGATACGCGGTACTTT
CASGQFTDTRYF